This T cell receptor beta chain was captured in a study of siplizumab effects on memory and regulatory T cells. Some clones are missing from TCRdb's copy, which holds only in-frame ones; the method was immunoSEQ multiplex PCR. The sample carries about 85,000 clones, over 90% recorded once. Looked up from germline, CDR1 is LNHDA and CDR2 is SQIVND (reference sequence). Trimming removed 0 bases at V and 1 base at J, with 13 bases between. This CDR3 contains 17 residues. The sequence came from a human donor in good health. The genes are TRBV19 and TRBJ2-4; the D is unclear. The specimen sequenced was CD8+ T cells sorted from blood. CDR3 residues: CASSIDHPGSAKNIQYF. Written as DNA, the CDR3 is TGTGCCAGTAGTATAGATCATCCGGGTTCGGCCAAAAACATTCAGTACTTC.